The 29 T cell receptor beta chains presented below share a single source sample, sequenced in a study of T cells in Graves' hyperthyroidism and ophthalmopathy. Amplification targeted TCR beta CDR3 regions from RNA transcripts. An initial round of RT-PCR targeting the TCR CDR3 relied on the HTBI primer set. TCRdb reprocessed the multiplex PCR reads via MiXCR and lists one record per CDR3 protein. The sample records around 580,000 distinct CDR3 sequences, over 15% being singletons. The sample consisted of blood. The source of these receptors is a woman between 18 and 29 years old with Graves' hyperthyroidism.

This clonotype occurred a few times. CDR3 region: CASSYPGVSPLHF. CDR3 nucleotide sequence: TGTGCCAGCAGTTACCCAGGGGTTTCACCCCTCCACTTT. The chain is built from TRBV6-5 and TRBJ1-6; a possible D gene is TRBD1 (6 bases). This CDR3 has 13 residues. V was cut by 2 bases and J by 9 bases, with 8 bases left in between. Germline CDR1 and CDR2: MNHEY and SVGAGI.

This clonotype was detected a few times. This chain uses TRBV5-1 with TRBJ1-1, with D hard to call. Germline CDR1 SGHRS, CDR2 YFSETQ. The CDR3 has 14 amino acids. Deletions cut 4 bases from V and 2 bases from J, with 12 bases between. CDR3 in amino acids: CASSRSQENTEAFF. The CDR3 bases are TGCGCCAGCAGCCGGTCCCAGGAAAACACTGAAGCTTTCTTT.

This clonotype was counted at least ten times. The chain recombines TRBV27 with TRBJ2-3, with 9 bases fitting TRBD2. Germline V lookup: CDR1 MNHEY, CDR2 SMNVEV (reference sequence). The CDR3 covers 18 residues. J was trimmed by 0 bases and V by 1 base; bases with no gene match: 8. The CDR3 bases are TGTGCCAGCAGTTTATGGGGCGGACTAGCGAGCAGCACAGATACGCAGTATTTT. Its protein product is CASSLWGGLASSTDTQYF.

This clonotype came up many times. The CDR3 reads CASSFGRLSYEQYF. The CDR3 DNA reads TGTGCCAGCAGTTTTGGCAGGTTATCCTACGAGCAGTACTTC. This chain joins TRBV12-3 or TRBV12-4 and TRBJ2-7; D is undetermined. V shed 3 bases and J shed 1 base, with 10 bases lying between them. This CDR3 comprises 14 residues.

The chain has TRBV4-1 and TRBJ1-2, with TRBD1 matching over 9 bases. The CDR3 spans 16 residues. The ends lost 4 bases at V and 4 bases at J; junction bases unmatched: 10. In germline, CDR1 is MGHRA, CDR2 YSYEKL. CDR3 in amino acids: CASSLSTGGLSYGYTF. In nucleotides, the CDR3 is TGCGCCAGCAGCCTGTCCACAGGGGGCTTAAGCTATGGCTACACCTTC.

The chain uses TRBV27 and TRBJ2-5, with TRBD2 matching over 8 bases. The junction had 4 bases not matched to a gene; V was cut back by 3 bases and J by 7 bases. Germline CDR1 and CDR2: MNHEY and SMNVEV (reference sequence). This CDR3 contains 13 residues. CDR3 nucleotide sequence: TGTGCCAGCAGTTTTCGGGGGGGGGGGACCCAGTACTTC. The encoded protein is CASSFRGGGTQYF.

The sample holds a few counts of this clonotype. The CDR3 DNA follows: TGTGCCAGCAGCCATATTAAGACAGCAAACGCATACTTC. Protein product: CASSHIKTANAYF. This chain joins TRBV11-1 and TRBJ2-7, with D maybe TRBD1 (5 bases). The CDR3 has 13 amino acids. V dropped 5 bases and J dropped 13 bases, with 21 bases sitting between them. Germline V lookup: CDR1 SGHAT, CDR2 FQDESV (reference sequence).

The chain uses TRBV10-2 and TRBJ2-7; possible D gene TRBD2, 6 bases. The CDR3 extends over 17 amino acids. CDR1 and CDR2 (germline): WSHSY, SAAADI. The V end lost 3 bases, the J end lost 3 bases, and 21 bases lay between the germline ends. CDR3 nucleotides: TGCGCCAGCAGTGACCATCCTAGCGAGAGCTTTAACTACGAGCAGTACTTC. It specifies CASSDHPSESFNYEQYF.

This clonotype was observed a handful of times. The CDR3 DNA follows: TGTGCCAGCAGCCTCGGCCAGACAGGGAGCACAGATACGCAGTATTTT. The encoded protein is CASSLGQTGSTDTQYF. The rearrangement links TRBV7-9 to TRBJ2-3; 7 bases are a match to TRBD1. Germline V gene lookup returns CDR1 SEHNR and CDR2 FQNEAQ (reference sequence). This CDR3 region has 16 residues. J was trimmed by 0 bases and V by 5 bases; bases with no gene match: 8. The whole variable domain, remainder taken from reference TRBV7-9 and TRBJ2-3, is DTGVSQNPRHKITKRGQNVTFRCDPISEHNRLYWYRQTLGQGPEFLTYFQNEAQLEKSRLLSDRFSAERPKGSFSTLEIQRTEQGDSAMYLCASSLGQTGSTDTQYFGPGTRLTVL.

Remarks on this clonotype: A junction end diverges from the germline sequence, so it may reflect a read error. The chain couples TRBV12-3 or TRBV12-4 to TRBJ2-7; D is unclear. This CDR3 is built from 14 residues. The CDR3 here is CASSLGAGHYGQYF. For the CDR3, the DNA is TGTGCCAGCAGTTTAGGCGCCGGTCACTACGGGCAGTACTTC.

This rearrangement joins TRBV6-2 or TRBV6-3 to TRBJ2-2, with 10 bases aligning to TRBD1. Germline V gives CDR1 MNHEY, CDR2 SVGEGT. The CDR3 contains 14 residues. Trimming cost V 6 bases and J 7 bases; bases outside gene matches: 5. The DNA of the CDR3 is TGTGCCAGCAGGACAGGGGGCTTTGTCGGGGAGCTGTTTTTT. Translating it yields CASRTGGFVGELFF.

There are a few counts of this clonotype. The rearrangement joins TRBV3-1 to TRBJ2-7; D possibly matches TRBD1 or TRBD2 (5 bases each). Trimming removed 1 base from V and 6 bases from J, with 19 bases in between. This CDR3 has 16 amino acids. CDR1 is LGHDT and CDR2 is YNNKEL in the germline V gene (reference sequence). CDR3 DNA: TGTGCCAGCAGCCAAGTTTCGACAGTGGCGGGTGTCGAGCAGTACTTC. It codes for CASSQVSTVAGVEQYF.

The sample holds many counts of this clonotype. CDR3 loop: CASIGPGDTQYF. CDR3 sequence (DNA): TGTGCCAGCATCGGCCCCGGGGATACGCAGTATTTT. The chain has TRBV12-3 or TRBV12-4 and TRBJ2-3, with unresolved D. This CDR3 region has 12 residues. Trimming removed 7 bases at V and 6 bases at J, with 11 bases between.

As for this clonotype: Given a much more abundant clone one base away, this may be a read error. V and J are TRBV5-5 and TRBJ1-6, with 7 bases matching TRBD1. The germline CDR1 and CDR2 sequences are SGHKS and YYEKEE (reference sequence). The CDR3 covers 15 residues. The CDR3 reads CTSSFGQVGNSPLHF. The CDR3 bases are TGTACCAGCAGTTTCGGACAGGTTGGGAATTCACCCCTCCACTTT. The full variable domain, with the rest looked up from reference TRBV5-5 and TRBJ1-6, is DAGVTQSPTHLIKTRGQQVTLRCSPISGHKSVSWYQQVLGQGPQFIFQYYEKEERGRGNFPDRFSARQFPNYSSELNVNALLLGDSALYLCTSSFGQVGNSPLHFGNGTRLTVT.

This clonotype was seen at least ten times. The CDR3 coding sequence is TGTGCCAGCAGCTTAAATTTCGCGGAGCAGTACTTC. Encoded protein: CASSLNFAEQYF. V and J are TRBV7-6 and TRBJ2-7; D unresolved. The V and J ends lost 2 bases and 7 bases respectively, with 9 bases between them. The CDR3 runs 12 residues. In germline, CDR1 is SGHVS, CDR2 FNYEAQ.

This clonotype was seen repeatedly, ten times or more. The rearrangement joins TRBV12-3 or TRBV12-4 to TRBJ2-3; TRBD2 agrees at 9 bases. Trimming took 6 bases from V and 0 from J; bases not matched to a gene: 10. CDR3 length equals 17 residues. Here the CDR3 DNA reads TGTGCCAGCAGCCGAAGCTGGCGGGGGGGCAGCACAGATACGCAGTATTTT. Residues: CASSRSWRGGSTDTQYF.

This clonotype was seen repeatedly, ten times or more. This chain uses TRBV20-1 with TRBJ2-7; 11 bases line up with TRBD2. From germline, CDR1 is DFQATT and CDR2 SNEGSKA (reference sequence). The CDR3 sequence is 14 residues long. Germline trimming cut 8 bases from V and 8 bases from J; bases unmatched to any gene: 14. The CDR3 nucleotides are TGCAGTCTTGCCGTCGCTAGCGGGAGGATTCAGCAGTACTTC. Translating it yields CSLAVASGRIQQYF.

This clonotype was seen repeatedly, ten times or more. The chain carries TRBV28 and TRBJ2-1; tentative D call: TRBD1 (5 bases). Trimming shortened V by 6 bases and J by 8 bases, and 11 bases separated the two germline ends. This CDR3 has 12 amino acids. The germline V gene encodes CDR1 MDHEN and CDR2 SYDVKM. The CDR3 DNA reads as TGTGCCAGCAGACAAACAGGCTATGAGCAGTTCTTC. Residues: CASRQTGYEQFF.

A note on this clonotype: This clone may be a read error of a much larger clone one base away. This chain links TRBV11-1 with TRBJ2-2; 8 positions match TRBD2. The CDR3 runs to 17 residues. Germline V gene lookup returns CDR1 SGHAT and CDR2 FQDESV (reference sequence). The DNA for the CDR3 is TGTGCCGGCAGCTTTCGGCGGGAGGCCCGTCGGGGCGGGGAGCTGTTTTTT. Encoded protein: CAGSFRREARRGGELFF. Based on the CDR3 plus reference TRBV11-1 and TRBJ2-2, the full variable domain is EAEVAQSPRYKITEKSQAVAFWCDPISGHATLYWYRQILGQGPELLVQFQDESVVDDSQLPKDRFSAERLKGVDSTLKIQPAELGDSAMYLCAGSFRREARRGGELFFGEGSRLTVL.

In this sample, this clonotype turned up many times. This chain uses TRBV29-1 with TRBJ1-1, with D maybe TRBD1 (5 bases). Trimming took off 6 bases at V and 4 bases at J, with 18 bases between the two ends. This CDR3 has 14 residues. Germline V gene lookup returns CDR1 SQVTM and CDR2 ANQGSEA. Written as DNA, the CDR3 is TGCAGCGTAGAGAAAAGGGGATATGGCACTGAAGCTTTCTTT. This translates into CSVEKRGYGTEAFF.

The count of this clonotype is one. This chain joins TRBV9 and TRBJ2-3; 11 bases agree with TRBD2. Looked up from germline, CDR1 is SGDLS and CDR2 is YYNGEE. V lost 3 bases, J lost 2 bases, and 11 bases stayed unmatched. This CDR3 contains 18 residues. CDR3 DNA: TGTGCCAGCAGCGACCCCTTCACTAGCGGGAGACCCACAGATACGCAGTATTTT. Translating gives CASSDPFTSGRPTDTQYF.

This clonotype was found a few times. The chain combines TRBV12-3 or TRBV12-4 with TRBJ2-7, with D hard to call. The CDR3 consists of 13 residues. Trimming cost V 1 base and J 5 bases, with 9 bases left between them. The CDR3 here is CASSLGLSHEQYF. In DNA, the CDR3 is TGTGCCAGCAGTTTAGGTCTTTCCCACGAGCAGTACTTC.

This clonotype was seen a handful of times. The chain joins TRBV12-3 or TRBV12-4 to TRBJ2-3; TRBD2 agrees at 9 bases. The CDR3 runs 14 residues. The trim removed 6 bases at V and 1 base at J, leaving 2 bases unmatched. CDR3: CASRPSGGTDTQYF. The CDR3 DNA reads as TGTGCCAGCAGGCCTAGCGGGGGCACAGATACGCAGTATTTT.

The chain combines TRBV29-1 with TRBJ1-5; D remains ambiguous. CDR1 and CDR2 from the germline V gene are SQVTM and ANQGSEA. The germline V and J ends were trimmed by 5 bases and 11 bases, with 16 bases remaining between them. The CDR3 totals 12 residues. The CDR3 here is CSVPSDNQSQHF. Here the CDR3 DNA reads TGCAGCGTTCCCAGTGATAATCAATCCCAGCATTTT.

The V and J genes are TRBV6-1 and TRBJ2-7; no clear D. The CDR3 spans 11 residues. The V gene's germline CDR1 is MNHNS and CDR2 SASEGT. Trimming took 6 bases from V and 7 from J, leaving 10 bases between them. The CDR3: CASSPRSEQYF. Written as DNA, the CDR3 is TGTGCCAGCAGCCCCCGTTCGGAGCAGTACTTC.

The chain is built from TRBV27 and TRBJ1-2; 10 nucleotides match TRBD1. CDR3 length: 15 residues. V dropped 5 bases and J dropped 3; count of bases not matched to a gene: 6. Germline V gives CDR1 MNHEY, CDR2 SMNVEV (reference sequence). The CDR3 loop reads CASSRQGALDYGYTF. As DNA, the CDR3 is TGTGCCAGCAGTCGACAGGGGGCGCTGGACTATGGCTACACCTTC.

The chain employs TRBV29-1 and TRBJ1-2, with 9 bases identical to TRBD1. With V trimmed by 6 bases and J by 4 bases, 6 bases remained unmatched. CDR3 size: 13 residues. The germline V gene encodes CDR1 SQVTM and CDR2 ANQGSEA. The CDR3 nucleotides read TGCAGCGTGGGGACAGGGATGGGCTATGGCTACACCTTC. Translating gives CSVGTGMGYGYTF. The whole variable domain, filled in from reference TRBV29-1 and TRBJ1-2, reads SAVISQKPSRDICQRGTSLTIQCQVDSQVTMMFWYRQQPGQSLTLIATANQGSEATYESGFVIDKFPISRPNLTFSTLTVSNMSPEDSSIYLCSVGTGMGYGYTFGSGTRLTVV.

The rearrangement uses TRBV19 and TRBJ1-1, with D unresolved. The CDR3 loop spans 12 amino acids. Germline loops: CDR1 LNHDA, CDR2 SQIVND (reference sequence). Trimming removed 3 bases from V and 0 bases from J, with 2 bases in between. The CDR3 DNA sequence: TGTGCCAGTAGTATTTTGAACACTGAAGCTTTCTTT. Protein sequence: CASSILNTEAFF.

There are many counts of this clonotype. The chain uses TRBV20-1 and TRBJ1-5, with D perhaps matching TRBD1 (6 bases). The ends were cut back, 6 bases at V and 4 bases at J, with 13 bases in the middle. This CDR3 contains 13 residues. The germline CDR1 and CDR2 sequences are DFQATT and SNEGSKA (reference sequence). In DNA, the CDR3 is TGCAGTGCAACCGGGACAATAAATCAGCCCCAGCATTTT. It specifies CSATGTINQPQHF.